This entry lists 6 T cell receptor beta chains sequenced from one sample in a study of long-term antiretroviral therapy in people with HIV. Researchers report immunoSEQ v3.0 was run at survey level. Clones were read by immunoSEQ multiplex PCR, and TCRdb kept only the in-frame ones, dropping some. The table lists under 30,000 clones, around 81% of them singletons. The material sequenced was unsorted PBMCs, taken at the start of antiretroviral therapy, before treatment. Source of these receptors: a woman aged 18-35 years with HIV.

The chain carries TRBV19 and TRBJ1-2, with 11 positions matching TRBD1. The CDR3 loop spans 14 amino acids. Germline values: CDR1 LNHDA, CDR2 SQIVND (reference sequence). V shed 5 bases and J 7 bases; nucleotides not matched to a gene: 6. DNA of the CDR3: TGTGCCAGTAGTCCGGACAGGGGGCACGGTGGCTACACCTTC. Translating gives CASSPDRGHGGYTF.

V is TRBV9 and J is TRBJ2-2; the match to TRBD2 covers 15 bases. The CDR3 extends over 17 amino acids. The ends lost 2 bases at V and 7 bases at J; junction bases unmatched: 6. From germline, CDR1 is SGDLS and CDR2 YYNGEE. The CDR3 region is CASSVGLAGGPDGELFF. CDR3 in DNA: TGTGCCAGCAGCGTTGGACTAGCGGGGGGGCCGGACGGGGAGCTGTTTTTT.

The J gene is TRBJ1-6, the V gene TRBV27; 7 bases fit TRBD1. Germline assignment: CDR1 MNHEY and CDR2 SMNVEV (reference sequence). Trimming took 4 bases from V and 9 from J; bases not matched to a gene: 6. The CDR3 is 14 residues long. The CDR3 DNA follows: TGTGCCAGCAGTTCCCGACAGGGACCTTCACCCCTCCACTTT. Translated: CASSSRQGPSPLHF.

The genes are TRBV5-1 and TRBJ1-1; possible D gene TRBD1, 5 bases. Germline values: CDR1 SGHRS, CDR2 YFSETQ. This CDR3 has 12 amino acids. Trimming cost V 4 bases and J 5 bases, with 9 bases left between them. The CDR3 loop is CASSDRLTEAFF. CDR3 nucleotides: TGCGCCAGCAGCGACAGATTGACTGAAGCTTTCTTT.

V and J are TRBV27 and TRBJ2-5; 8 bases match TRBD2. The CDR3 spans 15 residues. V gave up 6 bases and J gave up 0 bases; unmatched junction bases: 6. Germline lookup yields CDR1 MNHEY and CDR2 SMNVEV (reference sequence). Here the CDR3 DNA reads TGTGCCAGCAGAGCGGGGGCCCCGTACCAAGAGACCCAGTACTTC. This codes for CASRAGAPYQETQYF.

The rearrangement links TRBV5-1 to TRBJ2-1; D gene ambiguous. Germline-derived CDR1 and CDR2 are SGHRS and YFSETQ. This CDR3 is built from 16 residues. With 0 bases removed from V and 1 base from J, the gap between germline ends came to 11 bases. The CDR3 reads CASSLEGPRSYNEQFF. CDR3 nucleotides: TGCGCCAGCAGCTTGGAAGGCCCCAGATCCTACAATGAGCAGTTCTTC. The full variable domain, with the rest looked up from reference TRBV5-1 and TRBJ2-1, is KAGVTQTPRYLIKTRGQQVTLSCSPISGHRSVSWYQQTPGQGLQFLFEYFSETQRNKGNFPGRFSGRQFSNSRSEMNVSTLELGDSALYLCASSLEGPRSYNEQFFGPGTRLTVL.